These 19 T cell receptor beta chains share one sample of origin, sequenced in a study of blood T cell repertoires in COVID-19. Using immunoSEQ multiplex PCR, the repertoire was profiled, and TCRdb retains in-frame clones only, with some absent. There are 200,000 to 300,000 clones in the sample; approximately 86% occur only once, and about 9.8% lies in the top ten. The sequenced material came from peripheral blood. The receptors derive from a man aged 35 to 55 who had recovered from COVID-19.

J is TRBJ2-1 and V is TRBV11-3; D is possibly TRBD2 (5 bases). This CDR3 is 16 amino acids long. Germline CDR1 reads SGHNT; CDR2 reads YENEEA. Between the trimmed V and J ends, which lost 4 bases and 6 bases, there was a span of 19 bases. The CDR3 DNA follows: TGTGCCAGCAGCTACGCGGCAGGAGGTTCGGGCAATGAGCAGTTCTTC. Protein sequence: CASSYAAGGSGNEQFF.

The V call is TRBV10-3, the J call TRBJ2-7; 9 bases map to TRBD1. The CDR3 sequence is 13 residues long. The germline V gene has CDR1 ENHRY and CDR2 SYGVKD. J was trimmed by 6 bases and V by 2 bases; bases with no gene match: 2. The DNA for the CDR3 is TGTGCCATCAGTGAGATGGACAGGGGCGAGCAGTACTTC. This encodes CAISEMDRGEQYF.

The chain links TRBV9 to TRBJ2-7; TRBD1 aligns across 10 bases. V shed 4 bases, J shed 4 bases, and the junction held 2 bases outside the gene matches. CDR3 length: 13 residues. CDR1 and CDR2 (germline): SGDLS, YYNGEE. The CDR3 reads CASSSGQGYEQYF. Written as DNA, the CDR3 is TGTGCCAGCAGCTCGGGACAGGGGTACGAGCAGTACTTC.

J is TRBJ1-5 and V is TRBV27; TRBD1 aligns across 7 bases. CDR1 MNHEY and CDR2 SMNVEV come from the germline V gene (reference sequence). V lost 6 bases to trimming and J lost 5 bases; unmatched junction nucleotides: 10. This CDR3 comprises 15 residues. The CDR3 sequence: CASRSFTGADQPQHF. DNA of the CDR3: TGTGCCAGCAGATCTTTCACAGGGGCAGATCAGCCCCAGCATTTT.

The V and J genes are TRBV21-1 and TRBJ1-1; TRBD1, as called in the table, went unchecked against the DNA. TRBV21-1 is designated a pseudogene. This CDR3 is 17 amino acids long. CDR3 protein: CASSKANRDHPDTEAFF. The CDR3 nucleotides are TGTGCCAGCAGCAAAGCGAACAGGGATCATCCGGACACTGAAGCTTTCTTT.

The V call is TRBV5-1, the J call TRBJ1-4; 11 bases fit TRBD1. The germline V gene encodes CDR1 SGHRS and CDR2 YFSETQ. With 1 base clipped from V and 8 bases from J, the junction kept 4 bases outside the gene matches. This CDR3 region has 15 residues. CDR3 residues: CASSLRGDRGEKLFF. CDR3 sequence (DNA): TGCGCCAGCAGCTTGCGTGGGGACAGGGGGGAAAAACTGTTTTTT.

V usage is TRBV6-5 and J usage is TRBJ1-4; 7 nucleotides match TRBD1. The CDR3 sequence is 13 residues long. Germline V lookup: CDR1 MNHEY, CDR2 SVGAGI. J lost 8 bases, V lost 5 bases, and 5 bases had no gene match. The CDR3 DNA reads TGTGCCAGCAGTCGACAGGGCACCGAAAAACTGTTTTTT. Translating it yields CASSRQGTEKLFF.

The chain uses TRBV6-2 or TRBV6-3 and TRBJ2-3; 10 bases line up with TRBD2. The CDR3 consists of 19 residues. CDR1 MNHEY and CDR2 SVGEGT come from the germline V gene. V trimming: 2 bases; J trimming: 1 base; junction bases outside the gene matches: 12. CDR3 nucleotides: TGTGCCAGCAGTTACGAGTCGGCTAGCGGGAGATGGGGCACAGATACGCAGTATTTT. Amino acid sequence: CASSYESASGRWGTDTQYF.

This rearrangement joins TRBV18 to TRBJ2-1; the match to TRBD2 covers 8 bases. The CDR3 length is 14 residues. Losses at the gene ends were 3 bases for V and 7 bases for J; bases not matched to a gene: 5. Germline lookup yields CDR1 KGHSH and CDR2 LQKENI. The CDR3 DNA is TGTGCCAGCTCACCTCGAGCGGGAGATAATGAGCAGTTCTTC. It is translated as CASSPRAGDNEQFF.

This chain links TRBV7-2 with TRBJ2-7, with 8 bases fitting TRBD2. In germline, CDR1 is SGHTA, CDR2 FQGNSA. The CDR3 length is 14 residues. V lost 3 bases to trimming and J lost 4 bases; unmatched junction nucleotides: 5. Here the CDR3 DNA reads TGTGCCAGCAGCTTGGCGGGAGGTTTGTACGAGCAGTACTTC. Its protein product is CASSLAGGLYEQYF.

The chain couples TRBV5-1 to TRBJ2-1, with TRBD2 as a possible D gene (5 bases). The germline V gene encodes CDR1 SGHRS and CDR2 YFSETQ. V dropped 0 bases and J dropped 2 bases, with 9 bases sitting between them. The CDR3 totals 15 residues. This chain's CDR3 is CASSLAARAYNEQFF. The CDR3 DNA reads TGCGCCAGCAGCTTGGCCGCGCGGGCCTACAATGAGCAGTTCTTC.

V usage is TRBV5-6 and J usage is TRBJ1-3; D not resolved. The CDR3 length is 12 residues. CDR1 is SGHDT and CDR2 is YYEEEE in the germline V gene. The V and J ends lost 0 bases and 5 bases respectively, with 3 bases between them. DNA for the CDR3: TGTGCCAGCAGCTTGGGGCGAAACACCATATATTTT. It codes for CASSLGRNTIYF.

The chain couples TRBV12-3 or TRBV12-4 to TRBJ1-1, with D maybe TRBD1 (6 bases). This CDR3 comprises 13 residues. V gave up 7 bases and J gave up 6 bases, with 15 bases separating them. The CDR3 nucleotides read TGTGCCAGCAACCCGAGTACAGGGTCTGAAGCTTTCTTT. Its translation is CASNPSTGSEAFF.

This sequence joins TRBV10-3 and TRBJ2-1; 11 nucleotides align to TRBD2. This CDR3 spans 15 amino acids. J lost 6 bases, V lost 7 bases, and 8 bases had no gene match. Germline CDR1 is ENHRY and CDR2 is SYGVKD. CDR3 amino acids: CAITPGLAGGNEQFF. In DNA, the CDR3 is TGTGCCATCACCCCGGGGCTAGCGGGGGGCAATGAGCAGTTCTTC.

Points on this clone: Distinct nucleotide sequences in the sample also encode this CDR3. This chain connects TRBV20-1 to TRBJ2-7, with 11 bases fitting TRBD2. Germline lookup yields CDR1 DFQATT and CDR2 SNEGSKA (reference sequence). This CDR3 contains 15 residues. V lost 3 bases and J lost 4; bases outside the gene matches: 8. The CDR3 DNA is TGCAGTGCTAGTCGGCTAGCGGGGGGACCTTACGAGCAGTACTTC. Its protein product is CSASRLAGGPYEQYF.

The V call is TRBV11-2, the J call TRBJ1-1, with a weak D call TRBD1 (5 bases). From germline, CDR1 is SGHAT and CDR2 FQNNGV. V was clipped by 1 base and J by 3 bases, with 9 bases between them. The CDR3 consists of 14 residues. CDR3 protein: CASSLVRQYTEAFF. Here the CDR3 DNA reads TGTGCCAGCAGCTTAGTTAGACAGTACACTGAAGCTTTCTTT.

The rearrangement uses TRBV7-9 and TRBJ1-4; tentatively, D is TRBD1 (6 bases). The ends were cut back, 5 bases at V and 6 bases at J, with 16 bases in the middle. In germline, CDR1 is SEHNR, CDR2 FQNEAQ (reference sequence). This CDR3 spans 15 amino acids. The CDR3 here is CASSPAGGGDEKLFF. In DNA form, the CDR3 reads TGTGCCAGCAGCCCCGCGGGGGGCGGGGATGAAAAACTGTTTTTT.

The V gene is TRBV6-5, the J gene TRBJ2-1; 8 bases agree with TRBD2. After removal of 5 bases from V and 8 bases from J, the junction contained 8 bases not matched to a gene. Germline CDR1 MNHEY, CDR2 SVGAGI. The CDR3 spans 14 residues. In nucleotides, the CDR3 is TGTGCCAGCAGTCTCAGACGGGAGGGCCATGAGCAGTTCTTC. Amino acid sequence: CASSLRREGHEQFF.

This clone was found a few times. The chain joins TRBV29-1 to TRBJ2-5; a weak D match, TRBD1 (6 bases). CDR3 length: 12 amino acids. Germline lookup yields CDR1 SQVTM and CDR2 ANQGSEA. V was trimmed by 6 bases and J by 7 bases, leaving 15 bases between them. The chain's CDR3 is CSVDTGRGTQYF. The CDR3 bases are TGCAGCGTGGACACAGGGCGAGGGACCCAGTACTTC.